This T cell receptor (beta chain) was recovered during a study of T cell changes during pregnancy in multiple sclerosis. Assay: immunoSEQ multiplex PCR; the TCRdb copy retains only in-frame clones and omits some. The table has around 95,000 clones, nearly 95% seen once. This receptor was identified in a female donor in good health, enrolled as a control in a pregnancy study. This sample comprised peripheral blood, obtained after pregnancy.

This CDR3 reads CASSLEPVAGGSLAKNIQYF. CDR3 DNA sequence: TGCGCCAGCAGCTTGGAGCCAGTAGCGGGGGGCTCTCTAGCCAAAAACATTCAGTACTTC. J is TRBJ2-4 and V is TRBV5-1; TRBD2 agrees at 10 bases. This CDR3 spans 20 amino acids. V shed 0 bases and J 0 bases; nucleotides not matched to a gene: 12. Germline-derived CDR1 and CDR2 are SGHRS and YFSETQ.